The clone carrying this T cell receptor beta chain counts as large by frequency. TCRdb re-called the 10x single-cell sequencing reads; every CDR3 protein appears as one record, without DNA. The table for this sample gives over 950 distinct CDR3 sequences. The CDR3 runs to 15 residues. Germline CDR1 and CDR2: SGHDN and FVKESK. These data come from a study of CD8 T cells in cerebrospinal fluid in Alzheimer's disease. This sequence originates from a human donor with Parkinson's disease. The chain couples TRBV14 to TRBJ2-5; TCRdb designates TRBD2, a call that cannot be tested without DNA. Material: cerebrospinal fluid. The CDR3 is CASSQGVGQQETQYF.